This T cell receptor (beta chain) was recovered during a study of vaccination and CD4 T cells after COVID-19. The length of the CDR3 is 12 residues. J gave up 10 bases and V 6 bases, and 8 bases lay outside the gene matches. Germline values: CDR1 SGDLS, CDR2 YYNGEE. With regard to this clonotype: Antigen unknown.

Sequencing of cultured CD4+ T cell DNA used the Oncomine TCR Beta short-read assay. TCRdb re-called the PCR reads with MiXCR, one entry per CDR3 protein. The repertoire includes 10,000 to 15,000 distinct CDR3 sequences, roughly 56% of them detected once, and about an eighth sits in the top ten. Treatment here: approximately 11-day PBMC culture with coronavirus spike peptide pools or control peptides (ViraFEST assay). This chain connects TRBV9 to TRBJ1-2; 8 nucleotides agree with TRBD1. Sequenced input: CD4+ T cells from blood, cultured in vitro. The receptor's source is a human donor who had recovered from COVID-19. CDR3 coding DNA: TGTGCCAGCAAAGGGACAGGCGGGGACTACACCTTC. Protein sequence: CASKGTGGDYTF.